A single T cell receptor (beta chain) is shown here with its context. Its target is not known. This PCR relied on a set of 60 Vbeta primers and 13 Jbeta primers. How the authors handled the data: About 80 million unique TCR beta chains, roughly 11 million of them shared, were counted by a later analysis. The table came from immunoSEQ multiplex PCR; TCRdb's copy has only in-frame clones and leaves some out. V and J calls and clone size follow that table, whereas D and trimming were derived from the DNA. The sample includes some 100,000 clones, more than 75% of them seen just once. The sample originates from a study of cytomegalovirus exposure and HLA in healthy donors. V lost 0 bases to trimming and J lost 4 bases; unmatched junction nucleotides: 7. Germline CDR1 is LNHNV and CDR2 is YYDKDF (reference sequence). The CDR3 consists of 16 residues. Broader study findings: The classifier reportedly diagnosed cytomegalovirus status with high specificity and sensitivity. A later analysis reported that several of the most significant clusters appeared to be linked to common viral pathogens, among them Epstein-Barr virus. Analysis performed later found over 15,000 TCR beta sequences associated with HLA alleles at 0.05 false discovery rate.

What was sequenced was PBMCs. The chain combines TRBV15 with TRBJ2-7; 9 positions agree with TRBD2. The TCR sequence derives from a woman aged 45-59 years in good health and CMV-seropositive. The CDR3 region is CATSRDRASGTYEQYF. CDR3 DNA: TGTGCCACCAGCAGAGATCGGGCTAGCGGGACATACGAGCAGTACTTC.